The sequence of this TCR beta chain was determined in a study of blood T cell repertoires in COVID-19. Looking at the study overall: Sites across the United States, Italy and Spain contributed samples from acute and convalescent COVID-19. In each case, the material was cDNA or gDNA derived from T cells, B-cell-depleted T cells, or PBMCs.

Original processing notes: Using reference gene primer amplification, nucleated cell counts were estimated. The assay was immunoSEQ multiplex PCR, and TCRdb's table has in-frame clones only and misses some. The V and J calls and the clone size are those of that table, but D and trimming were determined from the DNA. The data show tens of thousands of clones, about nine tenths seen once. This receptor was taken from a human donor in a cohort sampled during active COVID-19. The donor label of this sample is uncertain. The sample consisted of peripheral blood.

DNA of the CDR3: TGCAGCGTCGTGGGCGGGCCGCATGGCTACACCTTC. It translates to CSVVGGPHGYTF. The chain combines TRBV29-1 with TRBJ1-2; D is undetermined. Germline V gene sequence: CDR1 SQVTM, CDR2 ANQGSEA. CDR3 length equals 12 residues. V lost 6 bases and J lost 6, with 14 bases in between.